Included here is one T cell receptor beta chain sequence, with context. Its binding antigen is unknown. No much larger clone is present one base from it, and per-base qualities are unavailable. These data are taken from a study of metastatic and nonmetastatic thyroid tumors (dated by TCRdb to the early 2020s). As for the study more broadly: Repertoires were compared across peripheral blood and tumor or nodule tissue samples from malignant and benign thyroid patients.

None of the patients had been given any treatment before thyroid surgery. Using T-cell receptor beta sequencing, the study looked back at clinical samples from patients collected from about 2011 to 2018. Library preparation employed PCR. Reads for this sample came from an Illumina HiSeq 4000. High-throughput sequencing was used to profile the TCR beta-chain CDR3 region of each patient. The published analysis was carried out like this. CDR3 differences across clinicopathological groups were used to build a classifier for discriminating distant-metastatic papillary thyroid cancer patients. Repertoire diversity was assessed with the Shannon index, and tumor-blood repertoire similarity with the Morisita-Horn index. TCRdb redid the processing of the public reads, applying fastp at Q25 and MiXCR, and retained in-frame beta chains. In this record, the V and J calls reflect TCRdb's handling and not the investigators' own analysis. Here the sample has 6,100 or so clones; 25% to 35% occur a single time. Together, the top ten hold about a sixth of the sample.

Study-level results and caveats: In both blood and tumor samples, TCR beta diversity was reported to be significantly higher in malignant tumors than in benign nodules.

Sequenced material: adjacent normal tissue. This clonotype was sampled from a female donor with papillary thyroid cancer or a benign thyroid nodule (not recorded which). Some clones in this sample may be carry-over from other donors' samples.

The CDR3 region reads CATSDLQTSGNQETQYF. Read as DNA, the sequence is TGTGCCACCAGTGATTTGCAGACTAGCGGAAACCAAGAGACCCAGTACTTC. Rearrangement joined TRBV24-1 to TRBJ2-5; 9 bases in the junction line up with TRBD2. Via the germline V gene, CDR1 is KGHDR and CDR2 SFDVKD. Including the terminal cysteine and phenylalanine, the CDR3 comprises 17 residues. The retained sequence is limited to the CDR3, 51 bases, with the frame set at the first base. V is cut back by 0 bases and J by 0 bases, with 4 bases in the junction unmatched.